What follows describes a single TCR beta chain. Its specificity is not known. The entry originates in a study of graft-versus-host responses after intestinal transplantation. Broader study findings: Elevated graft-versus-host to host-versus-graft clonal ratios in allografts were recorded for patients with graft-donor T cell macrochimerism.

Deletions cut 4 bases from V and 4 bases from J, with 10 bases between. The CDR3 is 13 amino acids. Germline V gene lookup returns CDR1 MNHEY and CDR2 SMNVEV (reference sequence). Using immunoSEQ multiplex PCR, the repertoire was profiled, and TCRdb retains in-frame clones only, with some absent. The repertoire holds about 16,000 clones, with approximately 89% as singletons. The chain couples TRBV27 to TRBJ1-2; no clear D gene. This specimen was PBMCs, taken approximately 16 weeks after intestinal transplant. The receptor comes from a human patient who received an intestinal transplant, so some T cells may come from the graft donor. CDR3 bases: TGTGCCAGCAGTTACAGCGAATCCTATGGCTACACCTTC. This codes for CASSYSESYGYTF.